The 17 T cell receptor beta chains below come from one sample, sequenced in a study of cytomegalovirus exposure and HLA in healthy donors. Sequencing was performed with immunoSEQ multiplex PCR; in TCRdb, only in-frame clones are kept and a portion is missing. Among over 120,000 clones listed, roughly 89% were seen once. The sequencing sample was made of PBMCs. The receptors were gathered from a woman between 18 and 30 years old in good health and CMV-seropositive.

The rearrangement links TRBV9 to TRBJ1-5; D perhaps matches TRBD1 (5 bases). Trimming removed 4 bases from V and 0 bases from J, with 8 bases in between. The CDR3 is 14 residues long. Germline V gene data show CDR1 as SGDLS and CDR2 as YYNGEE. CDR3 region: CASSTTGSNQPQHF. The CDR3, as DNA: TGTGCCAGCAGCACCACAGGTAGCAATCAGCCCCAGCATTTT.

The rearrangement uses TRBV10-3 and TRBJ2-7, with TRBD2 matching 8 bases. This CDR3 comprises 15 residues. Trimming at V came to 3 bases and at J to 5 bases, leaving 9 bases not matched to a gene. CDR1 and CDR2 (germline): ENHRY, SYGVKD. This CDR3 reads CAISDIEAGGDEQYF. CDR3 DNA: TGTGCCATCAGTGATATAGAGGCCGGGGGGGACGAGCAGTACTTC.

V is TRBV4-2 and J is TRBJ1-5; D call uncertain. Between the trimmed V and J ends, which lost 3 bases and 4 bases, there was a span of 10 bases. CDR1 and CDR2 (germline): LGHNA, YNFKEQ. The CDR3 is made up of 14 amino acids. As DNA, the CDR3 is TGTGCCAGCAGCCACTGGGGAGAGAATCAGCCCCAGCATTTT. Its translation: CASSHWGENQPQHF.

This clone came up a few times. This rearrangement joins TRBV19 to TRBJ1-5; 8 bases are shared with TRBD1. V trimming: 10 bases; J trimming: 1 base; junction bases outside the gene matches: 3. The CDR3 sequence is 13 residues long. CDR1 is LNHDA and CDR2 is SQIVND in the germline V gene (reference sequence). The CDR3 region is CATRTGSNQPQHF. CDR3 sequence (DNA): TGTGCCACCCGGACAGGGAGCAATCAGCCCCAGCATTTT.

This sequence joins TRBV6-6 and TRBJ1-6; D is unresolved. The V and J ends lost 5 bases and 8 bases respectively, with 19 bases between them. This CDR3 is 16 amino acids long. Germline loops: CDR1 MNHNY, CDR2 SVGAGI (reference sequence). The CDR3 DNA is TGTGCCAGCAGTCCCTACCGACGGAGTGTTCATTCACCCCTCCACTTT. It specifies CASSPYRRSVHSPLHF.

This clone was recorded once. The V and J genes are TRBV9 and TRBJ2-1; D not certain. From germline, CDR1 is SGDLS and CDR2 YYNGEE. The CDR3 runs to 15 residues. V lost 0 bases and J 8 bases, leaving 15 bases between the germline ends. CDR3 region: CASSVDTSVGDEQFF. The CDR3 region has the DNA TGTGCCAGCAGCGTAGATACTTCGGTTGGTGATGAGCAGTTCTTC.

The chain joins TRBV12-1 to TRBJ1-2; TRBD1 is taken as the D call from the table, unchecked against the DNA. TRBV12-1 is reported as a pseudogene. The CDR3 spans 16 residues. The CDR3 DNA reads as TGTGCCAGCAGCACAAAAAAGGACAGTCTTAACTATGGCTACACCTTC. This gives the protein CASSTKKDSLNYGYTF.

The chain recombines TRBV28 with TRBJ2-5; 7 positions match TRBD1. The CDR3 has 14 residues. From germline, CDR1 is MDHEN and CDR2 SYDVKM. The J segment lost 2 bases and the V segment lost 7 bases, leaving 7 bases of the junction unmatched. The CDR3 loop is CASTAPTGQETQYF. The CDR3 DNA sequence: TGTGCCAGCACCGCCCCGACAGGGCAAGAGACCCAGTACTTC.

This chain uses TRBV6-1 with TRBJ2-3, with 7 bases aligning to TRBD2. The V gene's germline CDR1 is MNHNS and CDR2 SASEGT. J lost 4 bases, V lost 2 bases, and 12 bases had no gene match. CDR3 length: 17 amino acids. The CDR3 nucleotides read TGTGCCAGCAGTGAAAGGGGCGGCGGGGGTGCGGCAGATACGCAGTATTTT. It codes for CASSERGGGGAADTQYF.

This chain uses TRBV5-4 with TRBJ1-1, with 7 bases fitting TRBD1. The germline gives CDR1 SGHNT, CDR2 YYREEE (reference sequence). This CDR3 spans 15 amino acids. Trimming took 4 bases from V and 5 from J; bases not matched to a gene: 11. This CDR3 is CASSPRRQGWTEAFF. CDR3 DNA: TGTGCCAGCAGCCCCCGAAGACAGGGTTGGACTGAAGCTTTCTTT. Filled out from reference TRBV5-4 and TRBJ1-1, the complete variable domain reads ETGVTQSPTHLIKTRGQQVTLRCSSQSGHNTVSWYQQALGQGPQFIFQYYREEENGRGNFPPRFSGLQFPNYSSELNVNALELDDSALYLCASSPRRQGWTEAFFGQGTRLTVV.

The V call is TRBV6-6, the J call TRBJ1-4; 9 bases map to TRBD1. CDR1 MNHNY and CDR2 SVGAGI come from the germline V gene (reference sequence). The trim removed 8 bases at V and 7 bases at J, leaving 5 bases unmatched. This CDR3 is built from 13 residues. Written as DNA, the CDR3 is TGTGCCAGCCTGGGACAGGGTGGTGAAAAACTGTTTTTT. Protein product: CASLGQGGEKLFF.

This clone was seen more than once but under ten times. The CDR3, as DNA: TGCGCCAGCAGCCCGAGGGAAGCTAACTATGGCTACACCTTC. It specifies CASSPREANYGYTF. The chain combines TRBV4-1 with TRBJ1-2; D unclear. V was clipped by 4 bases and J by 0 bases, with 9 bases between them. Germline values: CDR1 MGHRA, CDR2 YSYEKL. The length of the CDR3 is 14 residues.

The gene calls are TRBV7-2 and TRBJ1-3; 9 positions match TRBD1. Germline trimming cut 2 bases from V and 6 bases from J; bases unmatched to any gene: 8. This CDR3 has 16 residues. Germline CDR1 reads SGHTA; CDR2 reads FQGNSA. The CDR3 DNA reads as TGTGCCAGCAGCTTATTTATCGGGGACAGGGCAAACACCATATATTTT. It translates to CASSLFIGDRANTIYF.

The V and J genes are TRBV2 and TRBJ2-7; D is uncertain. Trimming cost V 6 bases and J 0 bases, with 12 bases left between them. Germline V gene sequence: CDR1 SNHLY, CDR2 FYNNEI. The CDR3 contains 14 residues. CDR3 DNA: TGTGCCAGCAGCCCCCTTCCGAGCTCCTACGAGCAGTACTTC. Its protein product is CASSPLPSSYEQYF.

The sample holds a few counts of this clone. This chain uses TRBV6-6 with TRBJ2-5, with TRBD1 matching over 8 bases. The CDR3 length is 13 residues. After removal of 6 bases from V and 6 bases from J, the junction contained 6 bases not matched to a gene. CDR1 is MNHNY and CDR2 is SVGAGI in the germline V gene (reference sequence). CDR3 residues: CASSATGEQTQYF. CDR3 DNA: TGTGCCAGCAGCGCGACAGGGGAGCAGACCCAGTACTTC.

The chain carries TRBV7-3 and TRBJ2-2; 7 bases are shared with TRBD2. There are 16 residues in the CDR3. Per the germline V gene, CDR1 is SGHTA and CDR2 is FQGTGA. Trimming cost V 4 bases and J 6 bases; bases outside gene matches: 11. The CDR3 here is CASSSSSGPLPGELFF. DNA for the CDR3: TGTGCCAGCAGCTCTTCTAGCGGCCCGCTACCCGGGGAGCTGTTTTTT. Using reference TRBV7-3 and TRBJ2-2 for the parts outside the CDR3, the full variable domain is GAGVSQTPSNKVTEKGKYVELRCDPISGHTALYWYRQSLGQGPEFLIYFQGTGAADDSGLPNDRFFAVRPEGSVSTLKIQRTERGDSAVYLCASSSSSGPLPGELFFGEGSRLTVL.

J is TRBJ2-7 and V is TRBV6-1, with 7 bases aligning to TRBD1. This CDR3 is 17 amino acids long. CDR1 and CDR2 from the germline V gene are MNHNS and SASEGT. The V segment lost 3 bases and the J segment 0 bases; nucleotides outside the gene matches: 11. The CDR3 DNA reads TGTGCCAGCAGTGACGTCTTCTCCGGGACAGTCTCCTACGAGCAGTACTTC. Translated, it gives CASSDVFSGTVSYEQYF.